Listed below are T cell receptor beta chains from one sample, sequenced in a study of cytomegalovirus exposure and HLA in healthy donors. Clones were sequenced by immunoSEQ multiplex PCR, and TCRdb holds only the in-frame ones, with some missing. This sample has 150,000 to 200,000 clones, with more than 65% found just once. The sequenced material came from PBMCs. The source is a woman under 40 in good health and CMV-seropositive. CDR3s include the opening cysteine and the closing phenylalanine or tryptophan. A D gene is named only where the DNA matches it firmly. The size of a clone is reported for some rows only, either as once, few or many, or as a class for expanded clones.

CDR3nt | CDR3aa | v_gene | abundance | j_gene | d_gene
TGCAGCGCCCGGGACAGGGGCTATGGCTACACCTTC | CSARDRGYGYTF | TRBV29-1 | - | TRBJ1-2 | TRBD1
TGCGCCAGCAGTGAAGTGACAGGAACACAGCAGTACTTC | CASSEVTGTQQYF | TRBV10-2 | once | TRBJ2-7 | -
TGTGCCACCCCGGTCCGGGGAAACACCATATATTTT | CATPVRGNTIYF | TRBV14 | - | TRBJ1-3 | -
TGTGCCAGCAGTTCCTTCACAGTTCTGGCTTTCTTT | CASSSFTVLAFF | TRBV28 | - | TRBJ1-1 | -
TGTGCCAGCAGCCCCCGCGTTAGCTCCTACGAGCAGTACTTC | CASSPRVSSYEQYF | TRBV9 | - | TRBJ2-7 | -
TGTGCCAGCAGTGCCCGGGACAGGGCAAATCAGCCCCAGCATTTT | CASSARDRANQPQHF | TRBV6-1 | once | TRBJ1-5 | TRBD1
TGTGCCAGCAGTGGATTAGCGGGGGGGCCCTCCTACAATGAGCAGTTCTTC | CASSGLAGGPSYNEQFF | TRBV2 | - | TRBJ2-1 | TRBD2
TGTGCCAGTAGGACACAGGGACCCGGGGAGCTGTTTTTT | CASRTQGPGELFF | TRBV19 | - | TRBJ2-2 | -
TGCGCCAGCAGCTGGGGACTAGTGAGGGGGCCGTCCTACGAGCAGTACTTC | CASSWGLVRGPSYEQYF | TRBV5-1 | few | TRBJ2-7 | -
TGTGCCAGCAGCGCCAGGACTAGTAGCTCCTACGAGCAGTACTTC | CASSARTSSSYEQYF | TRBV11-2 | - | TRBJ2-7 | TRBD2
TGTGCCAGCAGCTTAGGGACAGGGGTGTTCTACGAGCAGTACTTC | CASSLGTGVFYEQYF | TRBV7-9 | - | TRBJ2-7 | TRBD1
TGTGCCATCAGTGAGCCCTCCAGGGGTAAGCAGAGAAACACCATATATTTT | CAISEPSRGKQRNTIYF | TRBV10-3 | - | TRBJ1-3 | -
TGCAGCGTTGTCTTCTGGCAGAGCACAGATACGCAGTATTTT | CSVVFWQSTDTQYF | TRBV29-1 | - | TRBJ2-3 | -
TGTGCCAGCAGTAACACAGGGGGCAAGGAAACCCAGTACTTC | CASSNTGGKETQYF | TRBV27 | - | TRBJ2-5 | TRBD1
TGTGCCAGCAGTTCCAGGGTGAACACTGAAGCTTTCTTT | CASSSRVNTEAFF | TRBV7-3 | few | TRBJ1-1 | -
TGTGCCAGCAGCAAAGCAGGTGCGGGCACTGAAGCTTTCTTT | CASSKAGAGTEAFF | TRBV7-2 | - | TRBJ1-1 | -